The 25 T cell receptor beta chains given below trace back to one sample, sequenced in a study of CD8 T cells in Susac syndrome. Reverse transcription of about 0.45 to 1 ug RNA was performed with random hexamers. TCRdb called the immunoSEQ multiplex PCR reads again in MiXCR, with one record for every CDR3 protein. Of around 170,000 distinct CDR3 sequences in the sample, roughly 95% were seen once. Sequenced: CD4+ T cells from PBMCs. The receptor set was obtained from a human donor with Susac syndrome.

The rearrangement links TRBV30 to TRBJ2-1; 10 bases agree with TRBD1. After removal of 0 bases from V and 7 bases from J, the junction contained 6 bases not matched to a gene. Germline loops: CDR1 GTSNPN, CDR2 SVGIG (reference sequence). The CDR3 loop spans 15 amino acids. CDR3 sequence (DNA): TGTGCCTGGAGTGTAGGGGACAGGGGATGGAATGAGCAGTTCTTC. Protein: CAWSVGDRGWNEQFF.

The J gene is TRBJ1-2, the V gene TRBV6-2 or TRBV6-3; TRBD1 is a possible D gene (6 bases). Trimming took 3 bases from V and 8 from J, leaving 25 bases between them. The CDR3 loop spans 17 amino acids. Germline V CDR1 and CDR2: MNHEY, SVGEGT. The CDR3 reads CASSYSDRIIRSGGYTF. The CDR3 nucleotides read TGTGCCAGCAGTTATTCTGACAGGATAATCAGGTCGGGAGGCTACACCTTC.

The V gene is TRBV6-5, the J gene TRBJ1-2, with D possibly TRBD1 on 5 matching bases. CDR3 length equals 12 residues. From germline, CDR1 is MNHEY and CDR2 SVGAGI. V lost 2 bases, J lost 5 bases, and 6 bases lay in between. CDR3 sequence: CASSYRGYGYTF. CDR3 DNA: TGTGCCAGCAGTTACAGGGGATATGGCTACACCTTC.

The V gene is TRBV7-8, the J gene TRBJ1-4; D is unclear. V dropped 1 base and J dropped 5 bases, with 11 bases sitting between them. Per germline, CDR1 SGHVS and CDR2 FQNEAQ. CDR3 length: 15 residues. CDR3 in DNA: TGTGCCAGCAGCTTAGTCGGGAGGGTCAATGAAAAACTGTTTTTT. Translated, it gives CASSLVGRVNEKLFF.

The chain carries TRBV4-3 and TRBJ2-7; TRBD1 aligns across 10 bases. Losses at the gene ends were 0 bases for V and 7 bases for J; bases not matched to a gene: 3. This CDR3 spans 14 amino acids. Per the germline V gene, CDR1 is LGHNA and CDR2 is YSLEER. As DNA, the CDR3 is TGCGCCAGCAGCCAAGAGGACAGGGGGTATGAGCAGTACTTC. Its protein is CASSQEDRGYEQYF.

CDR3 residues: CSATFIGADTQYF. The CDR3 nucleotides are TGCAGTGCTACGTTTATTGGCGCAGATACGCAGTATTTT. The chain is built from TRBV20-1 and TRBJ2-3; D unclear. V dropped 4 bases and J dropped 4 bases, with 12 bases sitting between them. Germline-derived CDR1 and CDR2 are DFQATT and SNEGSKA (reference sequence). The CDR3 is made up of 13 amino acids.

In nucleotides, the CDR3 is TGCAGTGCTAGAGTCGGCAGGGGGCATGATCAGCCCCAGCATTTT. Translation: CSARVGRGHDQPQHF. The V and J genes are TRBV20-1 and TRBJ1-5; 8 positions agree with TRBD1. V lost 1 base, J lost 5 bases, and 7 bases stayed unmatched. CDR3 size: 15 residues. Looked up from germline, CDR1 is DFQATT and CDR2 is SNEGSKA (reference sequence).

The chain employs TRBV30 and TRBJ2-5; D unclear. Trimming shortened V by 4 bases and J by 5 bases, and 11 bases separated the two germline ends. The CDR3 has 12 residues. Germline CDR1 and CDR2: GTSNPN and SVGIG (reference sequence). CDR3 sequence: CAWTSTRETQYF. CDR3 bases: TGTGCCTGGACCTCAACACGGGAGACCCAGTACTTC.

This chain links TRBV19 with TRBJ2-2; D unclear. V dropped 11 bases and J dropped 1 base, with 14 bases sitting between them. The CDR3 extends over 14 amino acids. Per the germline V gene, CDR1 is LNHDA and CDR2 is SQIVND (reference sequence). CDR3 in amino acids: CAAKDLGNTGELFF. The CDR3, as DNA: TGTGCCGCTAAGGACCTTGGGAACACCGGGGAGCTGTTTTTT.

CDR3 protein: CASRTGQGITGELFF. CDR3 nucleotide sequence: TGTGCCAGCAGAACGGGACAGGGGATCACCGGGGAGCTGTTTTTT. The chain links TRBV2 to TRBJ2-2, with 10 bases that match TRBD1. The CDR3 loop spans 15 amino acids. The germline V gene has CDR1 SNHLY and CDR2 FYNNEI. Trimming took 6 bases from V and 4 from J; bases not matched to a gene: 5.

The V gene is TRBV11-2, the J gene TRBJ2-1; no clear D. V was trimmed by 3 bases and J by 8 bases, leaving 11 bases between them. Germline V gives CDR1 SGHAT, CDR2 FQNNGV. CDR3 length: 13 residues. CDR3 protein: CASSLWQTYEQFF. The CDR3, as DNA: TGTGCCAGCAGCTTGTGGCAAACTTATGAGCAGTTCTTC.

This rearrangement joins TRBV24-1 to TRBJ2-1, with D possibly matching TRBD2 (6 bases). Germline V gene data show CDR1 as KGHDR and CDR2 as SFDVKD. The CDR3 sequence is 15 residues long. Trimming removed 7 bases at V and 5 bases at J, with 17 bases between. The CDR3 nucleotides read TGTGCCACCAGGGGAGCGGGCGACGGAAACAATGAGCAGTTCTTC. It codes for CATRGAGDGNNEQFF.

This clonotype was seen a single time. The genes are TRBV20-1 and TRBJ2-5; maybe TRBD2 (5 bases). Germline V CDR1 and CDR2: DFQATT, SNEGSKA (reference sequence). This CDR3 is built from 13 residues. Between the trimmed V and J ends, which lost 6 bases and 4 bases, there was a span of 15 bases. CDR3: CSAPGRGTETQYF. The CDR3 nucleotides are TGCAGTGCCCCCGGCCGGGGAACAGAGACCCAGTACTTC.

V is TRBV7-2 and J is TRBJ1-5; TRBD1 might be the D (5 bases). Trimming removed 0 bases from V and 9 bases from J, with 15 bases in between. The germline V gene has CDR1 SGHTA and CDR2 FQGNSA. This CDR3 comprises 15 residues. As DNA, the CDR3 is TGTGCCAGCAGCTTAGCAGGTGGCAGGGATCGGCCCCAGCATTTT. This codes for CASSLAGGRDRPQHF.

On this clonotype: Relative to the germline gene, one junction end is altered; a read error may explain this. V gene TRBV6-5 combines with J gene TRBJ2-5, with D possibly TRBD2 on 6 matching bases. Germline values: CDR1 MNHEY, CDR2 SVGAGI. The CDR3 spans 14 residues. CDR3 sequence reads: CASSSVVGGLTRHF. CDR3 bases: TGTGCCAGCAGTTCGGTGGTGGGAGGCTTGACTAGACACTTC.

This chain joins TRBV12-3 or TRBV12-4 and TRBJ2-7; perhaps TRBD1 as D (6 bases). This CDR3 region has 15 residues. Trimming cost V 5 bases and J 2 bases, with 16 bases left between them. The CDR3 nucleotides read TGTGCCAGCAGTGAATTGACAGGCGCTGCCTACGAGCAGTACTTC. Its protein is CASSELTGAAYEQYF.

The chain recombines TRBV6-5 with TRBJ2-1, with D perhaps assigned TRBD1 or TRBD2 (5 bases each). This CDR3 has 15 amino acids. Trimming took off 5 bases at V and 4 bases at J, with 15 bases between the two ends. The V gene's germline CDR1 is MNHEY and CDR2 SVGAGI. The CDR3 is CASSTRGAGYNEQFF. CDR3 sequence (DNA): TGTGCCAGCAGTACCCGGGGAGCAGGGTACAATGAGCAGTTCTTC.

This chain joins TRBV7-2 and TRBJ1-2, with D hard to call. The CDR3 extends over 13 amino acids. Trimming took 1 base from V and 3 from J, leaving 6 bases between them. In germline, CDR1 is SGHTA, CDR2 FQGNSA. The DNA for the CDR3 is TGTGCCAGCAGCTTAGTGGAGGACTATGGCTACACCTTC. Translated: CASSLVEDYGYTF.

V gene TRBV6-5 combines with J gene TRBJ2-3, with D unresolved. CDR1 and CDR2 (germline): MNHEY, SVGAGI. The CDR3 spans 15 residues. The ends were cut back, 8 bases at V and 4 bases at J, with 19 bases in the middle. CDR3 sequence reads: CASRVGSLLADTQYF. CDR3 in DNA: TGTGCCAGCCGTGTCGGGTCACTTTTGGCAGATACGCAGTATTTT.

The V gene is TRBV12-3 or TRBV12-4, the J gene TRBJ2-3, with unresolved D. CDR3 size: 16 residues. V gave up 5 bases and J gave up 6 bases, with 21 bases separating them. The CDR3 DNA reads TGTGCCAGCAGTACCCGCCGGAACCCCGTGACCGATACGCAGTATTTT. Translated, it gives CASSTRRNPVTDTQYF.

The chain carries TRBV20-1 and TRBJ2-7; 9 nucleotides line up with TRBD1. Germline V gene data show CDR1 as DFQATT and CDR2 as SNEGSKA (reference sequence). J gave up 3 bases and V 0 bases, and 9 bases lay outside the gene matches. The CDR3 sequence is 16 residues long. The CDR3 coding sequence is TGCAGTGCTAGAGATTCTCTCCGGGACAGGGTCTACGAGCAGTACTTC. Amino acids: CSARDSLRDRVYEQYF.

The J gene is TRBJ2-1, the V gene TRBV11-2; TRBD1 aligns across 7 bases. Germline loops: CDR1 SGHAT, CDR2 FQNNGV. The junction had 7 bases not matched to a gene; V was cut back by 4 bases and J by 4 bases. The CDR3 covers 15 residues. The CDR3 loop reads CASSSLGTDYNEQFF. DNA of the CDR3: TGTGCCAGCAGCTCCCTCGGGACAGATTACAATGAGCAGTTCTTC.

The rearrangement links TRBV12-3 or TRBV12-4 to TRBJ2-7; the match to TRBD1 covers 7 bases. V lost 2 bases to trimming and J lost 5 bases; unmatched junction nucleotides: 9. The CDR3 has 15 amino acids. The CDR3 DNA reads TGTGCCAGCAGTTTACCCCCAAGAGGGGGCAACGAGCAGTACTTC. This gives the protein CASSLPPRGGNEQYF.

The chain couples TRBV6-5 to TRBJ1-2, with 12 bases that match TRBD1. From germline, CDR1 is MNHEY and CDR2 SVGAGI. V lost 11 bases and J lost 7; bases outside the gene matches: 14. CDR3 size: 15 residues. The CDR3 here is CAGAPGQGAVSGYTF. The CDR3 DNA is TGTGCCGGAGCCCCGGGACAGGGGGCGGTATCTGGCTACACCTTC.

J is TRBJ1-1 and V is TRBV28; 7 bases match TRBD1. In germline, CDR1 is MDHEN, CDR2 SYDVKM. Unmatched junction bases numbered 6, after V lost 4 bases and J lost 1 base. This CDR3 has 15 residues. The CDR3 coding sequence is TGTGCCAGCAGTTGGTCGGGGACAGAGAACACTGAAGCTTTCTTT. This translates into CASSWSGTENTEAFF.